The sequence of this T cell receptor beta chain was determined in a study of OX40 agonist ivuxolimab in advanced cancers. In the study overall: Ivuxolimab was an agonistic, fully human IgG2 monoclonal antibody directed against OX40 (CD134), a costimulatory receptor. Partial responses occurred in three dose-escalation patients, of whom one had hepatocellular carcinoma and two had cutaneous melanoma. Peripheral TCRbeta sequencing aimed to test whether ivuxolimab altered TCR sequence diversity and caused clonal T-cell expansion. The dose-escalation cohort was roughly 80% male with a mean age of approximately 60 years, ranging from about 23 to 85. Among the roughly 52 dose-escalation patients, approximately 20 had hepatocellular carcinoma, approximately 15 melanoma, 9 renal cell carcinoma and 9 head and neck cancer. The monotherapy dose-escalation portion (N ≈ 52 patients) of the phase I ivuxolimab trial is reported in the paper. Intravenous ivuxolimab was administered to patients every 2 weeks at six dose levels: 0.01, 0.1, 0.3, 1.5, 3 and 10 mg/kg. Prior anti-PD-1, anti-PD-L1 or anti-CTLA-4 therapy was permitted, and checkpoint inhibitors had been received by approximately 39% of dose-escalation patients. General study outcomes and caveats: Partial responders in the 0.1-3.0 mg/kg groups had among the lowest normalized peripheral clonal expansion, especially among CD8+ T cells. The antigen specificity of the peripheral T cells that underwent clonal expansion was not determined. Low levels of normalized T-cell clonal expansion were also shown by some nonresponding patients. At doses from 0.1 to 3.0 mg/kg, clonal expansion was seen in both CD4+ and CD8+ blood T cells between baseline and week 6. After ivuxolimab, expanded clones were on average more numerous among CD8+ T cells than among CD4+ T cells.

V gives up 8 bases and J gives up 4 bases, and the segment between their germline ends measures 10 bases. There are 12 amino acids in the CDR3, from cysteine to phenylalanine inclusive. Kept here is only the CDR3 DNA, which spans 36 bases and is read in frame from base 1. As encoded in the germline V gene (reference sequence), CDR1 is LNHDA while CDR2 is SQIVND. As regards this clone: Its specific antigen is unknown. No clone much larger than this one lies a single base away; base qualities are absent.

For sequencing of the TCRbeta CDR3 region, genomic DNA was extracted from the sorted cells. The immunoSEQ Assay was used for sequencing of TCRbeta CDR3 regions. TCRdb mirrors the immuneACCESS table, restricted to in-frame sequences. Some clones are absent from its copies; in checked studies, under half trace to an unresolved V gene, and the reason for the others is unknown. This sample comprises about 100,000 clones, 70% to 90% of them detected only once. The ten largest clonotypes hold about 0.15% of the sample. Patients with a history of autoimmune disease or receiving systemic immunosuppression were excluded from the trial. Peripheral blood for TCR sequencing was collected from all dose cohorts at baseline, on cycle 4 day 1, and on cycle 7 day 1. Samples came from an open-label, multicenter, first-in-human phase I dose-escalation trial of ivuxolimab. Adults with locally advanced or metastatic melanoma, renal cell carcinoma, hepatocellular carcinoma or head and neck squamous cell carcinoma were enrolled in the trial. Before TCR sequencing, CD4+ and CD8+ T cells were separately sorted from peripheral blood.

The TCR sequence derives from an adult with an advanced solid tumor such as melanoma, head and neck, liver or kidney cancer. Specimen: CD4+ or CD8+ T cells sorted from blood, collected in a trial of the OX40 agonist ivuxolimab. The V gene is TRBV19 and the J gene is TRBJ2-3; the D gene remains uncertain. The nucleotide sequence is TGTGCCAGTCGAGGTCGGCCAGATACGCAGTATTTT. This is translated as CASRGRPDTQYF.